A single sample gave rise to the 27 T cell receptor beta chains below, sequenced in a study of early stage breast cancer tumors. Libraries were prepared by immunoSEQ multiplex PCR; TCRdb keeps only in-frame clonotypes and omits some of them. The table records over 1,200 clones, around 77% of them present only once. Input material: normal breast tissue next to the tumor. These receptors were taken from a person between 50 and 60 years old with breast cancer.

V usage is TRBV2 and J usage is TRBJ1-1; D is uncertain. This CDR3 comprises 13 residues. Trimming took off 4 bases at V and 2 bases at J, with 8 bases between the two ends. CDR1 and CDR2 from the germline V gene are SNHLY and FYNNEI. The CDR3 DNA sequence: TGTGCCAGCAGTGCGTGGGAAAACACTGAAGCTTTCTTT. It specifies CASSAWENTEAFF.

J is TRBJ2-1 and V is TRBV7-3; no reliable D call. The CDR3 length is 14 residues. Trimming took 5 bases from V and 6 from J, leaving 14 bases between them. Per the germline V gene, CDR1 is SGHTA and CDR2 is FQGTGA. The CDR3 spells CASSATSQANEQFF. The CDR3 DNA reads TGTGCCAGCAGCGCGACGTCCCAGGCCAATGAGCAGTTCTTC.

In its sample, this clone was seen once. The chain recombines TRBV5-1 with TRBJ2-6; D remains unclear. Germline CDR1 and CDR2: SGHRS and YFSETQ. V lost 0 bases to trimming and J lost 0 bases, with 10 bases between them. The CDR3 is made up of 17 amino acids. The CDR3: CASSLGYTSSGANVLTF. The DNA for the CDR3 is TGCGCCAGCAGCTTGGGCTACACCAGCTCTGGGGCCAACGTCCTGACTTTC.

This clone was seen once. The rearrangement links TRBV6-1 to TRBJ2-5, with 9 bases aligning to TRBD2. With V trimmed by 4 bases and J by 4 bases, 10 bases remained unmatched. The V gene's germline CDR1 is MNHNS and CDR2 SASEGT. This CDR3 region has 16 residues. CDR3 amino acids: CASSGTPGTSRETQYF. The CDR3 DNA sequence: TGTGCCAGCAGTGGGACGCCCGGGACTAGCAGAGAGACCCAGTACTTC.

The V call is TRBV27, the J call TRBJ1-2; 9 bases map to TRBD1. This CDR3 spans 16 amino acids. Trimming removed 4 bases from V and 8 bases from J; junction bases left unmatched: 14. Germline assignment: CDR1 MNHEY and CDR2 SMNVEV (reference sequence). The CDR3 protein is CASSYTPGTGIYGYTF. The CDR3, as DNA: TGTGCCAGCAGTTACACTCCCGGGACAGGGATCTACGGCTACACCTTC.

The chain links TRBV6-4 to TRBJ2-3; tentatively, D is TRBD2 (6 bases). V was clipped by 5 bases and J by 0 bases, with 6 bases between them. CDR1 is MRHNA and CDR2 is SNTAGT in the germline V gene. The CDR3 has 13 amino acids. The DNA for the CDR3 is TGTGCCAGCAGTAGCGGGAGCACAGATACGCAGTATTTT. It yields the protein CASSSGSTDTQYF.

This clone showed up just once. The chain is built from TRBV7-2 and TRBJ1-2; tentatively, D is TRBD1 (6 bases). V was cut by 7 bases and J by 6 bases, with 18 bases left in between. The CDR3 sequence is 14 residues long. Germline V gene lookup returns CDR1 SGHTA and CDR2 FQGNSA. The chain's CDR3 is CASTPTGARDGYTF. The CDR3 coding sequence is TGTGCCAGCACCCCCACGGGGGCGCGGGATGGCTACACCTTC.

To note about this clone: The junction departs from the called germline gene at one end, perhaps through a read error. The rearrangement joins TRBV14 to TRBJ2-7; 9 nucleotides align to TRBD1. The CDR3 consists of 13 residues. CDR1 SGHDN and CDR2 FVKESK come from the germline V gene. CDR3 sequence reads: CASSQDLGGQGNF. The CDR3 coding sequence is TGTGCCAGCAGCCAAGACTTGGGCGGACAGGGGAACTTC.

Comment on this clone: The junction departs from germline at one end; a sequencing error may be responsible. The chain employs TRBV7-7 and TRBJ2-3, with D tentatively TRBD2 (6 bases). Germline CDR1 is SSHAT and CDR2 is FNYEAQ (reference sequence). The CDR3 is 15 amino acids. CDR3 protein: CASSLAGGITDTQYF. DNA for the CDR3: TGTGCTAGCAGCTTAGCTGGAGGGATTACAGATACGCAGTATTTT.

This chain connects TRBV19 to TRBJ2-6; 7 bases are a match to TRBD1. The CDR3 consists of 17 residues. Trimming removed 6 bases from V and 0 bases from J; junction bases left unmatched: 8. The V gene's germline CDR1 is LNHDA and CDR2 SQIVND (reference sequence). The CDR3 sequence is CASRLDRSYSGANVLTF. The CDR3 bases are TGTGCCAGTAGGTTGGACAGGTCGTACTCTGGGGCCAACGTCCTGACTTTC.

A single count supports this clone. The CDR3, as DNA: TGTGCCAGCAGCCTTGACGTGGGTGGATGGCAGCCCCAGCATTTT. Its protein is CASSLDVGGWQPQHF. The chain is built from TRBV11-2 and TRBJ1-5; D uncertain. V gave up 5 bases and J gave up 7 bases, with 18 bases separating them. This CDR3 region has 15 residues. The germline CDR1 and CDR2 sequences are SGHAT and FQNNGV. Together with reference TRBV11-2 and TRBJ1-5, the CDR3 gives the full variable domain: EAGVAQSPRYKIIEKRQSVAFWCNPISGHATLYWYQQILGQGPKLLIQFQNNGVVDDSQLPKDRFSAERLKGVDSTLKIQPAKLEDSAVYLCASSLDVGGWQPQHFGDGTRLSIL.

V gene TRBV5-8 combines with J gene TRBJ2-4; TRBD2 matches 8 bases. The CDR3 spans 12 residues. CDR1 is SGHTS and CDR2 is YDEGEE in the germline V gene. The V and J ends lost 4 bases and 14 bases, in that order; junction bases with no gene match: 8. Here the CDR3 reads CASSMGLGAKYF. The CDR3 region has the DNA TGTGCCAGCAGCATGGGACTAGGAGCCAAGTACTTC.

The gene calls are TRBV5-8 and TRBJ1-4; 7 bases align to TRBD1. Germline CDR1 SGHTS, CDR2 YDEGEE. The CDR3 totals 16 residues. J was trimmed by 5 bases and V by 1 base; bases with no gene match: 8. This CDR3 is CASSLPGGGPNEKLFF. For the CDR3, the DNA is TGTGCCAGCAGCTTGCCAGGGGGAGGCCCCAATGAAAAACTGTTTTTT.

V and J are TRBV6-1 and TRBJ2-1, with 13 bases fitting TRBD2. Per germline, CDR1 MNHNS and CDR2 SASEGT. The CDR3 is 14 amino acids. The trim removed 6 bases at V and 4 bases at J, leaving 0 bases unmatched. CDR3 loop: CASRTSGGYNEQFF. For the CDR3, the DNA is TGTGCCAGCAGGACTAGCGGGGGGTACAATGAGCAGTTCTTC.

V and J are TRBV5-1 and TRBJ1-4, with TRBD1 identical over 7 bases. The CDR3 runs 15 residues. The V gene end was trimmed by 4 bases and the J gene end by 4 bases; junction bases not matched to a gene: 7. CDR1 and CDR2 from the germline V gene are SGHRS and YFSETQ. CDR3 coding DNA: TGCGCCAGCAGCCGGGGGGACAGCTTTAATGAAAAACTGTTTTTT. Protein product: CASSRGDSFNEKLFF.

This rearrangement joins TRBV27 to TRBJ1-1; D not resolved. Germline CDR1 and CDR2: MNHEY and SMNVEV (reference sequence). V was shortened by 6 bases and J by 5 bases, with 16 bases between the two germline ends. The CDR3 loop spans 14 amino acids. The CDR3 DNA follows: TGTGCCAGCAGGCCCGTGATGCCGGGAACTGAAGCTTTCTTT. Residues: CASRPVMPGTEAFF.

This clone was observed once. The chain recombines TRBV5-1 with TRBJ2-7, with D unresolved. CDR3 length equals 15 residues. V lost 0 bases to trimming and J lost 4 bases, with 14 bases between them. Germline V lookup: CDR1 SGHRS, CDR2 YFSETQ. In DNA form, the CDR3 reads TGCGCCAGCAGCTTGGCCTTAGGCACCGAATACGAGCAGTACTTC. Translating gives CASSLALGTEYEQYF. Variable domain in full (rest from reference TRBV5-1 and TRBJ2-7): KAGVTQTPRYLIKTRGQQVTLSCSPISGHRSVSWYQQTPGQGLQFLFEYFSETQRNKGNFPGRFSGRQFSNSRSEMNVSTLELGDSALYLCASSLALGTEYEQYFGPGTRLTVT.

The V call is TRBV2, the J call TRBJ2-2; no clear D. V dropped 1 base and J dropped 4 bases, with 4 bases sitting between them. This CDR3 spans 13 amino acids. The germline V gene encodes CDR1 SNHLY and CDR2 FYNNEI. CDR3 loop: CASSEGTTGELFF. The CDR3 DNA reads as TGTGCCAGCAGTGAAGGGACCACCGGGGAGCTGTTTTTT.

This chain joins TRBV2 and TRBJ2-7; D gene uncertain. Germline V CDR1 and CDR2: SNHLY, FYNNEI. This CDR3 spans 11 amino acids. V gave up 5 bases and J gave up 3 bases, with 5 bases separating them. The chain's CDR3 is CASSPFYEQYV. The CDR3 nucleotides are TGTGCCAGCAGTCCATTCTACGAGCAGTACGTC.

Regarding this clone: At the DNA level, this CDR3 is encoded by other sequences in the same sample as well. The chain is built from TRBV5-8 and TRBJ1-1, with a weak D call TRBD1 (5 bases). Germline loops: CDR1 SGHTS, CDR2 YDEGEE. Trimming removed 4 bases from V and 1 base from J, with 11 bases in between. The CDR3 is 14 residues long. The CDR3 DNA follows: TGTGCCAGCAGCCTTGACAGCAGGAACACTGAAGCTTTCTTT. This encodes CASSLDSRNTEAFF.

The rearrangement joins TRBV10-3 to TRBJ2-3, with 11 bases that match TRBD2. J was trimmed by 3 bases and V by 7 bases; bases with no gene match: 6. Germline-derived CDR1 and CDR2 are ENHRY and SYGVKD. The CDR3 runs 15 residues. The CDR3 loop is CAINNLAGGTDTQYF. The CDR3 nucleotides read TGTGCCATCAACAATCTAGCGGGAGGAACAGATACGCAGTATTTT.

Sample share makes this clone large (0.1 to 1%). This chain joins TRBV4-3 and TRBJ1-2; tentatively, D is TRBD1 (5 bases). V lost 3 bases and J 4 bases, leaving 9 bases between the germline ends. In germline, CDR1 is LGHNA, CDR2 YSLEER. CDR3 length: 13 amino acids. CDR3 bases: TGCGCCAGCAGCCAGGGGGGTAGCTATGGCTACACCTTC. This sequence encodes CASSQGGSYGYTF.

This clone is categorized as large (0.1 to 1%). CDR3 nucleotides: TGTGCCAGCAGCTTGTATTCCGAGACCCAGTACTTC. This sequence encodes CASSLYSETQYF. V is TRBV5-4 and J is TRBJ2-5; D is uncertain. This CDR3 spans 12 amino acids. V was clipped by 1 base and J by 5 bases, with 6 bases between them. The germline CDR1 and CDR2 sequences are SGHNT and YYREEE (reference sequence).

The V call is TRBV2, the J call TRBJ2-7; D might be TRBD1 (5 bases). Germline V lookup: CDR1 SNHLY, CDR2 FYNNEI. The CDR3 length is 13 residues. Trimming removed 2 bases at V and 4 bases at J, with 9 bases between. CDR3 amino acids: CASSESKGYEQYV. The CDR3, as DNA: TGTGCCAGCAGTGAATCAAAGGGGTACGAGCAGTACGTC.

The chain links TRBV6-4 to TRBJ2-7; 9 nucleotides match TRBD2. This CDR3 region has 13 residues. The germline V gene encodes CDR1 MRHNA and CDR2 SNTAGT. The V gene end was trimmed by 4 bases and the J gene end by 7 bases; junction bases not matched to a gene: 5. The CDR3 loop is CASSAAGGFEQYF. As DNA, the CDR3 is TGTGCCAGCAGTGCAGCGGGAGGTTTTGAGCAGTACTTC.

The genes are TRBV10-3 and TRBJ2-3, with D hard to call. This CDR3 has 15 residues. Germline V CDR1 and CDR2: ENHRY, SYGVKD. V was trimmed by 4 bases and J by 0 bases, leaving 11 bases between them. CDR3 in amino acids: CAISADDTSTDTQYF. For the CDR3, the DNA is TGTGCCATCAGTGCTGACGATACTAGCACAGATACGCAGTATTTT.

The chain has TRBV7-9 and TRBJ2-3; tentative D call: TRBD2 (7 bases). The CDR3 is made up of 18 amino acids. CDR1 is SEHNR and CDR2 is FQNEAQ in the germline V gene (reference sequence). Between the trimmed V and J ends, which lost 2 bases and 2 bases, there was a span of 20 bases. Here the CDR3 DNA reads TGTGCCAGCAGCTTATATCGAATAGGGGGGGCTTTCACAGATACGCAGTATTTT. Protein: CASSLYRIGGAFTDTQYF.